This entry lists 17 T cell receptor beta chains sequenced from one sample in a study of blood T cell repertoires in COVID-19. Clones were read by immunoSEQ multiplex PCR, and TCRdb kept only the in-frame ones, dropping some. This repertoire shows roughly 290,000 clones, about 86% found once; its top ten account for less than 20%. Sample: peripheral blood. These TCRs come from a person between 65 and 79 years old with COVID-19, enrolled during active disease.

The chain couples TRBV5-6 to TRBJ1-2; maybe TRBD1 (6 bases). The CDR3 is made up of 16 amino acids. Germline CDR1 SGHDT, CDR2 YYEEEE. V shed 2 bases and J shed 4 bases, with 18 bases lying between them. The CDR3 is CASSFVHQGLIYGYTF. The CDR3 DNA reads as TGTGCCAGCAGCTTTGTTCACCAGGGGCTAATCTATGGCTACACCTTC.

The CDR3 loop is CASSLSGGTGNTIYF. CDR3 bases: TGTGCCAGCAGTTTATCGGGAGGTACCGGAAACACCATATATTTT. The rearrangement joins TRBV27 to TRBJ1-3; no reliable D call. CDR1 is MNHEY, CDR2 SMNVEV, per germline (reference sequence). The ends were cut back, 0 bases at V and 4 bases at J, with 10 bases in the middle. CDR3 length: 15 amino acids.

The genes are TRBV5-4 and TRBJ1-6, with 7 bases matching TRBD1. This CDR3 spans 13 amino acids. Germline V CDR1 and CDR2: SGHNT, YYREEE (reference sequence). V dropped 4 bases and J dropped 10; count of bases not matched to a gene: 5. CDR3 nucleotide sequence: TGTGCCAGCAGCATAACAGGGGACTCACCCCTCCACTTT. Protein: CASSITGDSPLHF.

The rearrangement joins TRBV5-8 to TRBJ1-4; D ambiguous. Trimming removed 1 base from V and 2 bases from J, with 15 bases in between. The CDR3 consists of 17 residues. CDR1 and CDR2 from the germline V gene are SGHTS and YDEGEE. The CDR3 loop reads CASSLFKRSLTNEKLFF. Written as DNA, the CDR3 is TGTGCCAGCAGCTTGTTTAAGCGGTCCTTGACTAATGAAAAACTGTTTTTT. Using reference TRBV5-8 and TRBJ1-4 for the parts outside the CDR3, the full variable domain is EAGVTQSPTHLIKTRGQQATLRCSPISGHTSVYWYQQALGLGLQFLLWYDEGEERNRGNFPPRFSGRQFPNYSSELNVNALELEDSALYLCASSLFKRSLTNEKLFFGSGTQLSVL.

V gene TRBV6-5 combines with J gene TRBJ2-4; 9 bases line up with TRBD1. J was trimmed by 6 bases and V by 6 bases; bases with no gene match: 3. Germline-derived CDR1 and CDR2 are MNHEY and SVGAGI. The CDR3 has 13 residues. CDR3 in DNA: TGTGCCAGCAGATCGGGACAGGGAAACATTCAGTACTTC. Protein product: CASRSGQGNIQYF.

This clone was detected many times. The V gene is TRBV28, the J gene TRBJ2-7; TRBD2 matches at 10 bases. This CDR3 is built from 18 residues. V shed 5 bases and J 3 bases; nucleotides not matched to a gene: 16. CDR1 MDHEN and CDR2 SYDVKM come from the germline V gene. The CDR3 DNA sequence: TGTGCCAGCAGTCACCTAGCGGGAGTGGGAGGGGCGGTCTACGAGCAGTACTTC. Protein sequence: CASSHLAGVGGAVYEQYF.

This clone was observed a few times. This chain's CDR3 is CASSPPRIGGANYGYTF. CDR3 DNA: TGTGCCAGCAGTCCCCCAAGGATCGGAGGGGCTAACTATGGCTACACCTTC. The chain uses TRBV28 and TRBJ1-2; D is possibly TRBD1 (5 bases). Trimming took off 5 bases at V and 0 bases at J, with 19 bases between the two ends. The CDR3 sequence is 17 residues long. The germline CDR1 and CDR2 sequences are MDHEN and SYDVKM.

There are a few counts of this clone. This rearrangement joins TRBV15 to TRBJ2-2; 7 bases match TRBD1. The V segment lost 3 bases and the J segment 1 base; nucleotides outside the gene matches: 2. Germline assignment: CDR1 LNHNV and CDR2 YYDKDF (reference sequence). The CDR3 has 15 amino acids. CDR3 region: CATSRRQGNTGELFF. The CDR3 region has the DNA TGTGCCACCAGCAGGAGACAGGGGAACACCGGGGAGCTGTTTTTT.

The chain combines TRBV5-1 with TRBJ2-7; weak D call: TRBD1 (6 bases). Germline-derived CDR1 and CDR2 are SGHRS and YFSETQ. The CDR3 consists of 13 residues. V lost 3 bases and J 1 base, leaving 8 bases between the germline ends. In DNA, the CDR3 is TGCGCCAGCAGCTGGCAGGGGTCCTACGAGCAGTACTTC. This translates into CASSWQGSYEQYF.

This clone was detected only once. The chain recombines TRBV5-1 with TRBJ1-2; 7 bases are a match to TRBD1. Trimming took 5 bases from V and 6 from J; bases not matched to a gene: 13. Looked up from germline, CDR1 is SGHRS and CDR2 is YFSETQ. This CDR3 is 15 amino acids long. CDR3 nucleotide sequence: TGCGCCAGCAGAATACCGGGACAGAACCGTCATGGCTACACCTTC. It specifies CASRIPGQNRHGYTF.

The gene calls are TRBV9 and TRBJ1-5; D might be TRBD1 (5 bases). Trimming left V 0 bases short and J 4 bases short, with 11 bases between. The CDR3 runs to 15 residues. The germline V gene encodes CDR1 SGDLS and CDR2 YYNGEE. CDR3 sequence reads: CASSVDGGRNQPQHF. As DNA, the CDR3 is TGTGCCAGCAGCGTAGACGGGGGTAGGAATCAGCCCCAGCATTTT. The whole variable domain, remainder taken from reference TRBV9 and TRBJ1-5, is DSGVTQTPKHLITATGQRVTLRCSPRSGDLSVYWYQQSLDQGLQFLIQYYNGEERAKGNILERFSAQQFPDLHSELNLSSLELGDSALYFCASSVDGGRNQPQHFGDGTRLSIL.

The chain joins TRBV5-1 to TRBJ2-1; 8 bases agree with TRBD2. CDR1 is SGHRS, CDR2 YFSETQ, per germline. The junction had 12 bases not matched to a gene; V was cut back by 1 base and J by 12 bases. The CDR3 contains 15 residues. Here the CDR3 DNA reads TGCGCCAGCAGCTTGAGCGGACTAGCCCTCGGCGGGCAGTTCTTC. Its translation: CASSLSGLALGGQFF.

On this clone: The same CDR3 can be traced to other DNA sequences in this sample. The chain recombines TRBV5-1 with TRBJ1-5; D remains unclear. Trimming pared 0 bases from V and 4 bases from J, leaving 11 bases between. CDR1 is SGHRS and CDR2 is YFSETQ in the germline V gene. The CDR3 is 15 amino acids. The CDR3: CASSLAGVGNQPQHF. Here the CDR3 DNA reads TGCGCCAGCAGCTTGGCCGGGGTGGGGAATCAGCCCCAGCATTTT.

V and J are TRBV5-1 and TRBJ1-1; D unclear. Germline CDR1 SGHRS, CDR2 YFSETQ. The CDR3 totals 15 residues. V dropped 4 bases and J dropped 8 bases, with 21 bases sitting between them. The CDR3 loop reads CASSPLGSQVTEAFF. In DNA form, the CDR3 reads TGCGCCAGCAGCCCGCTAGGCAGCCAAGTTACCGAAGCTTTCTTT.

This clone was observed once. This chain links TRBV28 with TRBJ1-2; D remains ambiguous. Germline CDR1 reads MDHEN; CDR2 reads SYDVKM. The CDR3 spans 12 residues. V was shortened by 6 bases and J by 2 bases, with 7 bases between the two germline ends. CDR3 DNA sequence: TGTGCCAGCAGCCTTGGCAACTATGGCTACACCTTC. Translating it yields CASSLGNYGYTF.

This chain uses TRBV24-1 with TRBJ2-3; TRBD1 aligns across 7 bases. The CDR3 is made up of 16 amino acids. The J segment lost 0 bases and the V segment lost 3 bases, leaving 5 bases of the junction unmatched. Germline V CDR1 and CDR2: KGHDR, SFDVKD. CDR3 DNA sequence: TGTGCCACCAGTGATACCGGGACAGCTAGCACAGATACGCAGTATTTT. Protein sequence: CATSDTGTASTDTQYF.

The chain recombines TRBV11-3 with TRBJ2-7; 8 nucleotides match TRBD1. There are 13 residues in the CDR3. Germline V gives CDR1 SGHNT, CDR2 YENEEA. With 3 bases clipped from V and 7 bases from J, the junction kept 5 bases outside the gene matches. CDR3 bases: TGTGCCAGCAGCTTGGTCAGGGGGCGTGAGCAGTACTTC. It yields the protein CASSLVRGREQYF.